The sequence of this T cell receptor (beta chain) was determined in a study of shared clonotypes between healthy human individuals. Study-wide findings and caveats: Clonotypes not shared had lower generation probabilities than those common to all four donors. Clonotype sharing among donors was thought likely to change with sequencing depth.

Assay used: immunoSEQ multiplex PCR; TCRdb lists only in-frame clones, some missing. The sample gives almost 750,000 clones, roughly 72% of which show up once; under 2% is in the top ten. In the case of this clone: As yet, its antigen is unknown.

The CDR3 extends over 14 amino acids. Germline V gene data show CDR1 as MNHEY and CDR2 as SVGAGI. V lost 6 bases to trimming and J lost 4 bases; unmatched junction nucleotides: 4. V usage is TRBV6-5 and J usage is TRBJ1-5; 9 positions agree with TRBD1. This sequence was found in a woman aged 25 to 45 in good health. Sequencing was carried out using memory CD4+ T cells sorted from blood. Subset specified: CD45RA-negative fraction. This CDR3 reads CASRGQGQNQPQHF. The DNA of the CDR3 is TGTGCCAGCAGGGGACAGGGTCAAAATCAGCCCCAGCATTTT.